This TCR beta chain was identified in a study of shared clonotypes between healthy human individuals. Genomic DNA belonging to each subset was distributed in equal measure over several immunoSEQ plates. TCRdb's copy holds only in-frame clones and misses some; the assay was immunoSEQ multiplex PCR. The table has some 650,000 clones, 97% seen once. V lost 3 bases to trimming and J lost 2 bases, with 11 bases between them. Germline CDR1 is SGHTA and CDR2 is FQGNSA. The CDR3 loop spans 16 amino acids. This receptor was identified in a woman between 25 and 40 years old in good health. Sequencing was carried out using naive CD4+ T cells sorted from blood. Subset of the sample: CD45RA+ positively selected. The chain carries TRBV7-2 and TRBJ2-6, with D possibly being TRBD1 or TRBD2 (5 bases each). The CDR3 loop reads CASSFIVGAGANVLTF. CDR3 bases: TGTGCCAGCAGCTTTATAGTGGGGGCTGGGGCCAACGTCCTGACTTTC.